The 13 T cell receptor beta chains below come from one sample, sequenced in a study of regulatory T cells in long-lasting Graves disease. Time point indicated: newly diagnosed GD, antithyroid drugs for less than 3 months. Construction of the TCR library relied on RNA isolated from PBMCs. CDR3 regions were amplified by Arm-PCR using iRepertoire HTBI primers to build TCR beta libraries. TCRdb fed the multiplex PCR reads into MiXCR, producing one record per CDR3 protein. The repertoire holds about 220,000 distinct CDR3 sequences, with less than 20% as singletons. This sample also belongs to another study, concerning T cells in Graves' hyperthyroidism and ophthalmopathy.

The specimen was peripheral blood mononuclear cells (PBMCs), collected at new diagnosis, from a patient treated with antithyroid drugs. The receptors were sampled from a woman aged 25 to 39 with Graves disease.

This clonotype was recorded at least ten times. The V and J genes are TRBV12-3 or TRBV12-4 and TRBJ2-7, with a possible D match to TRBD1 (7 bases). V shed 5 bases and J shed 4 bases, with 21 bases lying between them. This CDR3 is built from 16 residues. The CDR3 bases are TGTGCCAGCAGTCCGAACAGGGGAGGCCGCTTGTACGAGCAGTACTTC. Translating it yields CASSPNRGGRLYEQYF.

This clonotype showed up many times. The V and J genes are TRBV7-3 and TRBJ1-1; possibly TRBD1 for D (5 bases). Germline CDR1 reads SGHTA; CDR2 reads FQGTGA. This CDR3 contains 13 residues. Trimming shortened V by 2 bases and J by 4 bases, and 8 bases separated the two germline ends. Written as DNA, the CDR3 is TGTGCCAGCAGCTTAGGGGCCCCCACTGAAGCTTTCTTT. Protein sequence: CASSLGAPTEAFF. Combining the CDR3 with reference TRBV7-3 and TRBJ1-1 gives the whole variable domain GAGVSQTPSNKVTEKGKYVELRCDPISGHTALYWYRQSLGQGPEFLIYFQGTGAADDSGLPNDRFFAVRPEGSVSTLKIQRTERGDSAVYLCASSLGAPTEAFFGQGTRLTVV.

On this clonotype itself: A much more abundant neighbour one base away suggests this may be a read error. This chain uses TRBV27 with TRBJ1-2, with 7 bases identical to TRBD1. There are 13 residues in the CDR3. Germline CDR1 is MNHEY and CDR2 is SMNVEV (reference sequence). Written as DNA, the CDR3 is TGTGCCAGCAGTTCCTATGGACAGGATGGCTACGCCTTC. It yields the protein CASSSYGQDGYAF.

This sequence joins TRBV12-3 or TRBV12-4 and TRBJ2-5; D might be TRBD2 (7 bases). The CDR3 sequence is 12 residues long. Trimming took off 6 bases at V and 7 bases at J, with 12 bases between the two ends. CDR3 bases: TGTGCCAGCAGGGGAGGGGGGGGGACCCAGTACTTC. This codes for CASRGGGGTQYF.

This clonotype came up many times. This sequence joins TRBV27 and TRBJ1-6; no clear D. The length of the CDR3 is 12 residues. CDR1 and CDR2 (germline): MNHEY, SMNVEV (reference sequence). The V end was cut by 2 bases, the J end by 9 bases, with 5 bases between. The CDR3 here is CASSLTGSPLHF. CDR3 nucleotides: TGTGCCAGCAGTTTAACCGGTTCACCCCTCCACTTT.

This clonotype was observed a few times. The CDR3 does not close with the conserved phenylalanine or tryptophan, likely indicating a read error. This chain links TRBV12-3 or TRBV12-4 with TRBJ2-5; D call uncertain. Trimming pared 6 bases from V and 4 bases from J, leaving 15 bases between. This CDR3 comprises 14 residues. The CDR3 nucleotides are TGTGCCAGCAGCCCCGGGTTTGGCCGAGAGACCCAGTACCTC. Protein product: CASSPGFGRETQYL.

This clonotype came up many times. The genes are TRBV18 and TRBJ1-2; TRBD1 agrees at 7 bases. After removal of 6 bases from V and 4 bases from J, the junction contained 11 bases not matched to a gene. CDR1 KGHSH and CDR2 LQKENI come from the germline V gene. This CDR3 region has 15 residues. The CDR3 DNA reads as TGTGCCAGCTCGCCCGGGACAGAATTTATCTATGGCTACACCTTC. Translation gives CASSPGTEFIYGYTF.

This clonotype appeared many times. An end of the junction does not agree with germline; a read error may underlie this. This chain links TRBV20-1 with TRBJ1-1, with a tentative D call TRBD1 (5 bases). Germline CDR1 and CDR2: DFQATT and SNEGSKA (reference sequence). This CDR3 region has 14 residues. CDR3 in amino acids: CSARGWGVGTEAFF. The CDR3 nucleotides are TGCAGTGCCAGAGGTTGGGGGGTTGGCACTGAAGCTTTCTTT.

The V call is TRBV19, the J call TRBJ2-7, with 7 bases aligning to TRBD1. This CDR3 is 16 amino acids long. CDR1 is LNHDA and CDR2 is SQIVND in the germline V gene (reference sequence). The ends lost 1 base at V and 2 bases at J; junction bases unmatched: 8. The CDR3 region has the DNA TGTGCCAGTAGTATAGCCCCTGGGCAGGGGGCCTACGAGCAGTACTTC. Protein product: CASSIAPGQGAYEQYF.

The chain joins TRBV7-2 to TRBJ2-7; TRBD2 might be the D (6 bases). Germline-derived CDR1 and CDR2 are SGHTA and FQGNSA. This CDR3 is built from 14 residues. V was pared by 0 bases and J by 4 bases, with 10 bases between. The chain's CDR3 is CASSLAGLLYEQYF. The CDR3 DNA sequence: TGTGCCAGCAGCTTAGCGGGACTGTTATACGAGCAGTACTTC.

The table lists this clonotype with many counts. The chain joins TRBV7-9 to TRBJ2-3; 15 nucleotides agree with TRBD2. The CDR3 is 20 residues long. V shed 2 bases, J shed 1 base, and the junction held 10 bases outside the gene matches. Germline assignment: CDR1 SEHNR and CDR2 FQNEAQ (reference sequence). This chain's CDR3 is CASSLLGGTSGRNRTDTQYF. CDR3 nucleotide sequence: TGTGCCAGCAGCTTATTGGGGGGGACTAGCGGGAGGAATCGCACAGATACGCAGTATTTT.

At least ten counts were recorded for this clonotype. This chain links TRBV6-2 or TRBV6-3 with TRBJ1-1; D uncertain. V lost 7 bases and J lost 1, with 13 bases in between. Germline V gives CDR1 MNHEY, CDR2 SVGEGT. CDR3 size: 14 residues. For the CDR3, the DNA is TGTGCCAGCACCTCTCGACACAAGAACACTGAAGCTTTCTTT. Protein sequence: CASTSRHKNTEAFF.

Details on this clonotype: This may be a read error, as it is one base from a much larger clone. The chain recombines TRBV28 with TRBJ1-5; tentative D call: TRBD1 (6 bases). The CDR3 is made up of 16 amino acids. The germline V gene encodes CDR1 MDHEN and CDR2 SYDVKM. Trimming stripped 5 bases from V and 6 bases from J, with 20 bases between. The CDR3 spells CASSQPFRGGSQPQHF. DNA for the CDR3: TGTGCCAGCAGTCAACCGTTTAGGGGGGGCAGTCAGCCCCAGCATTTT.